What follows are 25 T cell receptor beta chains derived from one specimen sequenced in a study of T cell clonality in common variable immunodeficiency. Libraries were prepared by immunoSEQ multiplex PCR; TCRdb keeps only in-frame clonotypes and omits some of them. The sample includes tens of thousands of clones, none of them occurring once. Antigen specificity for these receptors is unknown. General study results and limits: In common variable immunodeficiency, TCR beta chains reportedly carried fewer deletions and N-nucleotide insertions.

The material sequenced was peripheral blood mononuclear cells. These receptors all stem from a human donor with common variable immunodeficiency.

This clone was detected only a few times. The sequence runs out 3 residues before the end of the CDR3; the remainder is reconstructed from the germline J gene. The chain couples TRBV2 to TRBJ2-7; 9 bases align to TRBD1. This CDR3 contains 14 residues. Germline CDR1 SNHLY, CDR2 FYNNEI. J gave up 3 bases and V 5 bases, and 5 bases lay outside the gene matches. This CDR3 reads CASSSGTGCYEQYF. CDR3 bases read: TGTGCCAGCAGTTCCGGGACAGGGTGCTACGAG.

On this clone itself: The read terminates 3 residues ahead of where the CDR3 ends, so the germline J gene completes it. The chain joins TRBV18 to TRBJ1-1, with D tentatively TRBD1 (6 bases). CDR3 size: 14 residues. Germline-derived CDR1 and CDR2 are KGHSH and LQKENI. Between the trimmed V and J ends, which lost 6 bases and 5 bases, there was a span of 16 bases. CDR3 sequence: CASSQGTQPTEAFF. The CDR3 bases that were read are TGTGCCAGCTCCCAGGGGACCCAACCAACTGAA.

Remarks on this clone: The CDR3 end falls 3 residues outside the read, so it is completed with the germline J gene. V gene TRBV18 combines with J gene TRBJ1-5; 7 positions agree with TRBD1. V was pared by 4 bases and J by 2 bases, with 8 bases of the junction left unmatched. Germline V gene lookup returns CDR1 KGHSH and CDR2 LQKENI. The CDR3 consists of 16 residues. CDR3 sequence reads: CASSLYDRAGNQPQHF. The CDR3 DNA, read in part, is TGTGCCAGCTCACTATACGACAGGGCGGGCAATCAGCCC.

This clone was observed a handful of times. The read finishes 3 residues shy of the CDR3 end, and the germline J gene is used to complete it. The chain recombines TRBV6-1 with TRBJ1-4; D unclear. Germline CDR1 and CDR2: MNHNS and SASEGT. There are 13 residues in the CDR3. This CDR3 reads CASSGAGSNKLFF. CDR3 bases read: TGTGCCAGCAGTGGTGCGGGCTCGAATAAA.

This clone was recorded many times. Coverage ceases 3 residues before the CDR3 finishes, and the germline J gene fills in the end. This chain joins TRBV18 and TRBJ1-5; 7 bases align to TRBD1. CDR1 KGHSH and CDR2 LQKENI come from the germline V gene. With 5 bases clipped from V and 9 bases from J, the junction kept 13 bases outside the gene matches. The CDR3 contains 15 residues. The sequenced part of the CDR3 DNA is TGTGCCAGCTCAACTGACAGGGCGGTGGGTAGGCCC. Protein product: CASSTDRAVGRP. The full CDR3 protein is CASSTDRAVGRPQHF.

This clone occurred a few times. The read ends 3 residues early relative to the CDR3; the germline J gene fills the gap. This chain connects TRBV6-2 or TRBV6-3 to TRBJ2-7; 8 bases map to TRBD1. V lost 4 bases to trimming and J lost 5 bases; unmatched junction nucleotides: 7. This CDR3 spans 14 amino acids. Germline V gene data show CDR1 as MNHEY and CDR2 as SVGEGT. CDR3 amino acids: CASSLLDRAHEQYF. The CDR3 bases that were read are TGTGCCAGCAGTTTACTGGACAGGGCACACGAG.

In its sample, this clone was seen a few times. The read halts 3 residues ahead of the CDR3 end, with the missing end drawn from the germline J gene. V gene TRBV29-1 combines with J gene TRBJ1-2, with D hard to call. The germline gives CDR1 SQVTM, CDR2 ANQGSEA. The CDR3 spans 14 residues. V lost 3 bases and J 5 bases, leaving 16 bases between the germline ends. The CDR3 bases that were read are TGCAGCGTTGACCGTAGCCTGGGTATGTATGGC. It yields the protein CSVDRSLGMYG. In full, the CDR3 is CSVDRSLGMYGYTF. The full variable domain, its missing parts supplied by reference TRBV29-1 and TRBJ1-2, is SAVISQKPSRDICQRGTSLTIQCQVDSQVTMMFWYRQQPGQSLTLIATANQGSEATYESGFVIDKFPISRPNLTFSTLTVSNMSPEDSSIYLCSVDRSLGMYGYTFGSGTRLTVV.

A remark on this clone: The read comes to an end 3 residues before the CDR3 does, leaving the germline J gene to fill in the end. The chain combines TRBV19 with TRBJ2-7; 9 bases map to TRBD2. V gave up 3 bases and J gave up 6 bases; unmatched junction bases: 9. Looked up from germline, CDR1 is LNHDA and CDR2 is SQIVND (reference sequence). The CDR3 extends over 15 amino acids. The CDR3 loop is CASSMTPAGGVEQYF. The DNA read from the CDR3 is TGTGCCAGTAGTATGACCCCAGCGGGGGGTGTCGAG.

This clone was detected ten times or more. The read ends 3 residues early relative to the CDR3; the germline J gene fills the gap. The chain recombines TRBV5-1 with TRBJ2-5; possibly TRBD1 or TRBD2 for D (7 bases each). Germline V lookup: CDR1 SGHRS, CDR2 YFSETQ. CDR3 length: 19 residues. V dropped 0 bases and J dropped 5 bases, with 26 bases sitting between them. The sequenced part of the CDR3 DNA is TGCGCCAGCAGCTTGGCCCGATTTACCCGTACAGGGGAGGGGGAGACC. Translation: CASSLARFTRTGEGET. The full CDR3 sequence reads CASSLARFTRTGEGETQYF.

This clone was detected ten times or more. The DNA read from the CDR3 is TGTGCCAGCAGCCGTACCGGACACTCCTACGAG. Its protein product is CASSRTGHSYE. The entire CDR3 reads CASSRTGHSYEQYF. This rearrangement joins TRBV5-6 to TRBJ2-7; D is possibly TRBD1 (5 bases). The read comes to an end 3 residues before the CDR3 does, leaving the germline J gene to fill in the end. V was trimmed by 4 bases and J by 0 bases, leaving 11 bases between them. Looked up from germline, CDR1 is SGHDT and CDR2 is YYEEEE. The CDR3 is 14 amino acids.

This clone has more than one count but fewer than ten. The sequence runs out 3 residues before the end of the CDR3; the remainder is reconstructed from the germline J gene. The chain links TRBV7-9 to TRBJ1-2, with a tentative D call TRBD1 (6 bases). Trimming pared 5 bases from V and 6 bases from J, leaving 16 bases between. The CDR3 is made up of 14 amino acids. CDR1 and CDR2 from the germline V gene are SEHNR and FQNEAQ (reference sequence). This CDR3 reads CASSPTGSRHGYTF. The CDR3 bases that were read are TGTGCCAGCAGCCCGACAGGCAGTAGACATGGC.

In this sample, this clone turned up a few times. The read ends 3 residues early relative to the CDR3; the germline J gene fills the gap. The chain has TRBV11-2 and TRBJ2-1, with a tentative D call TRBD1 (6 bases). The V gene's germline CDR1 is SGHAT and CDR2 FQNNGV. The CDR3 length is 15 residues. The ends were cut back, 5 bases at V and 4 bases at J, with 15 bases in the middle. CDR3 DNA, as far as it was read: TGTGCCAGCAGCCCGCACGGGACAACGTACAATGAG. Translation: CASSPHGTTYNE. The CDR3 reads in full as CASSPHGTTYNEQFF.

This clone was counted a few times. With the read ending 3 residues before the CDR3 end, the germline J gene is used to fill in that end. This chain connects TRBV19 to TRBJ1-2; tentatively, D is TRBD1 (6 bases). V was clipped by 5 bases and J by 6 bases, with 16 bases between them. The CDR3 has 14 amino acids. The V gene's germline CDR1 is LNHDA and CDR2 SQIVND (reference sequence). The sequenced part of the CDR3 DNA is TGTGCCAGTAGTGCGGCAAGGGGGTTCCATGGC. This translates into CASSAARGFHG. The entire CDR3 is CASSAARGFHGYTF.

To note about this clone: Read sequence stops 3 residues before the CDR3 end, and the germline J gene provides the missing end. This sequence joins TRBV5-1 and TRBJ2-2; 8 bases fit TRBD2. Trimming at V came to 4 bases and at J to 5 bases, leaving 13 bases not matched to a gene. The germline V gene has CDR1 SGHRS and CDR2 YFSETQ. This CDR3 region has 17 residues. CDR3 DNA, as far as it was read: TGCGCCAGCAGCCCTAATCCCGGGACTAGAGGAACCGGGGAG. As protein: CASSPNPGTRGTGE. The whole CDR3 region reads CASSPNPGTRGTGELFF.

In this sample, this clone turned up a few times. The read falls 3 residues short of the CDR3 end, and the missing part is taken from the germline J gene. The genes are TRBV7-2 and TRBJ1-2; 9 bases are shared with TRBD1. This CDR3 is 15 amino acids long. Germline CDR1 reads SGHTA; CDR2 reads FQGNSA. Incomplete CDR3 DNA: TGTGCCAGCAGCTCGGGACAGGGAAGGTCTATGAGC. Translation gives CASSSGQGRSMS. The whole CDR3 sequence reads CASSSGQGRSMSYTF.

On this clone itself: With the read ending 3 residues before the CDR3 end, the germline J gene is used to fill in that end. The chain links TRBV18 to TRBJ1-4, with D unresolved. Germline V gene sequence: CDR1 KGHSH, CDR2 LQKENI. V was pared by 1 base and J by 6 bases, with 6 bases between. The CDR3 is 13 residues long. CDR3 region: CASSPLKDEKLFF. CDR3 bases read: TGTGCCAGCTCACCACTGAAGGATGAAAAA.

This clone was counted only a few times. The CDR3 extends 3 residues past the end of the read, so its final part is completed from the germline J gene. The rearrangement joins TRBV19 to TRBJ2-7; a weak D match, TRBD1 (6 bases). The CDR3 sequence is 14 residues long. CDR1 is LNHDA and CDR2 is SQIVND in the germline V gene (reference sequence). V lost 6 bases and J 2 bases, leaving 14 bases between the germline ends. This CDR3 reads CASSRFGQTYEQYF. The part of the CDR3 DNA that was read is TGTGCCAGTAGCAGATTCGGACAGACCTACGAG.

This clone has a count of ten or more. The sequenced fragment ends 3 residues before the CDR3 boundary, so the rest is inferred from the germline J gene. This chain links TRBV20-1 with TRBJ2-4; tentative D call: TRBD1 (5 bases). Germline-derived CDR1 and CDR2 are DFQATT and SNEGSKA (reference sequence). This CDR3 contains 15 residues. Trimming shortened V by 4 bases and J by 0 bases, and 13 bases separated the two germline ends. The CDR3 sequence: CSATDRRLAKNIQYF. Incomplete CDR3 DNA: TGCAGTGCTACTGACAGACGACTAGCCAAAAACATT.

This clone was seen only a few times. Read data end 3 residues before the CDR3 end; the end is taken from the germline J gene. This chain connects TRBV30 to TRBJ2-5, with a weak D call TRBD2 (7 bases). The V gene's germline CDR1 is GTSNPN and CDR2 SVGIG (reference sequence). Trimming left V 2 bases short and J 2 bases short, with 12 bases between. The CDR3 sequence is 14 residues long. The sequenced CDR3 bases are TGTGCCTGGAGTTCGGCGGGGGCACAAGAGACC. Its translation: CAWSSAGAQET. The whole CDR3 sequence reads CAWSSAGAQETQYF.

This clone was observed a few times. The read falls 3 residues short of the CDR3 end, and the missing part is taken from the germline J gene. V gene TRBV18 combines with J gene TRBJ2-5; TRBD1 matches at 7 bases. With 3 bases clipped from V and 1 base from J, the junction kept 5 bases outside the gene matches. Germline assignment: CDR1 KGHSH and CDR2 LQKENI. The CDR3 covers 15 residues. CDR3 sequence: CASSPGTALQETQYF. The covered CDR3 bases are TGTGCCAGCTCACCCGGGACAGCCCTCCAAGAGACC.

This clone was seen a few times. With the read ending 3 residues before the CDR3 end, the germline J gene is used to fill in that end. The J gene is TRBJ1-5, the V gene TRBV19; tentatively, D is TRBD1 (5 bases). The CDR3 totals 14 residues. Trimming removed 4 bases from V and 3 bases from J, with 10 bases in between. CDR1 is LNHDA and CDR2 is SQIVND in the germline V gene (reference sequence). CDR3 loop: CASSTPGYNQPQHF. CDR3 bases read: TGTGCCAGTAGTACTCCAGGGTACAATCAGCCC.

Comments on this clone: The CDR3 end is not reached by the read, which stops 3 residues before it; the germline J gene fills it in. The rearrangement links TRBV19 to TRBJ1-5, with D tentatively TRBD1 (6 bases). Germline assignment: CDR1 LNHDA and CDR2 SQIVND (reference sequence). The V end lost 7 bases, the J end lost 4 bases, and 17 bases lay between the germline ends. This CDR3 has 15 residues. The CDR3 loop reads CASTADSVANQPQHF. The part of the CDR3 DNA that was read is TGTGCCAGTACCGCGGACAGCGTGGCTAATCAGCCC.

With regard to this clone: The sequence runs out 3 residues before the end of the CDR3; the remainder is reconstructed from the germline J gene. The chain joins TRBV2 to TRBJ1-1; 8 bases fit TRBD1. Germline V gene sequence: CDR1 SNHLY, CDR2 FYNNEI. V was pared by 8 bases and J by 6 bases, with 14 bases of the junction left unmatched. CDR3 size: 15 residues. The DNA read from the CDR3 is TGTGCCAGCTTGTTGGATGGAGGACAGGGCGCTGAA. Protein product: CASLLDGGQGAE. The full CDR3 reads CASLLDGGQGAEAFF.

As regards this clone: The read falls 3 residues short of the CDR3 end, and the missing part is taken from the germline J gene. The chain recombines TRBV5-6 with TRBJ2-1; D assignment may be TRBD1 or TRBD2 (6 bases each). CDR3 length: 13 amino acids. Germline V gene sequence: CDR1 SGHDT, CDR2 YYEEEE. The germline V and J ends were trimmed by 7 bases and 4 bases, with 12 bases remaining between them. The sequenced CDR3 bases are TGTGCCAGCGGGAGGACAGCTTACAATGAG. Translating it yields CASGRTAYNE. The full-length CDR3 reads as CASGRTAYNEQFF. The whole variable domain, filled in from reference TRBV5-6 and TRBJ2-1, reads DAGVTQSPTHLIKTRGQQVTLRCSPKSGHDTVSWYQQALGQGPQFIFQYYEEEERQRGNFPDRFSGHQFPNYSSELNVNALLLGDSALYLCASGRTAYNEQFFGPGTRLTVL.

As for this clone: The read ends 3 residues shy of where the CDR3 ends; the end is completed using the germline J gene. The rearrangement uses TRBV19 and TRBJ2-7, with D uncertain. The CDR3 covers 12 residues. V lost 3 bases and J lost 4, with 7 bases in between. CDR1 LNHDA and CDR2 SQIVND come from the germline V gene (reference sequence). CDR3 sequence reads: CASSMPGYEQYF. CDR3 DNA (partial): TGTGCCAGTAGTATGCCCGGGTACGAG.